Below, 24 T cell receptor beta chains from the same sample are listed, as sequenced in a study of blood T cell repertoires in COVID-19. The repertoire was sequenced with immunoSEQ multiplex PCR; TCRdb's copy has only in-frame clones and lacks some. The data show 250,000 or so clones, with 85% to 95% seen just once and around 0.86% held by the top ten. Sample: peripheral blood. Receptors were obtained from a man in his thirties or forties with COVID-19, enrolled during active disease.

The J gene is TRBJ2-3, the V gene TRBV5-4, with D possibly being TRBD2 (6 bases). Deletions cut 1 base from V and 4 bases from J, with 7 bases between. CDR1 and CDR2 (germline): SGHNT, YYREEE (reference sequence). This CDR3 has 13 amino acids. Written as DNA, the CDR3 is TGTGCCAGCAGCTTGTGGGGGGCAGATACGCAGTATTTT. Protein sequence: CASSLWGADTQYF.

This clone was picked up one time. The rearrangement uses TRBV19 and TRBJ2-1, with TRBD2 matching over 9 bases. The CDR3 runs to 15 residues. The junction had 4 bases not matched to a gene; V was cut back by 3 bases and J by 4 bases. Germline V gene lookup returns CDR1 LNHDA and CDR2 SQIVND (reference sequence). CDR3 amino acids: CASSIESGGYNEQFF. CDR3 DNA sequence: TGTGCCAGTAGTATTGAAAGCGGGGGGTACAATGAGCAGTTCTTC.

The chain employs TRBV11-3 and TRBJ2-1, with a possible D match to TRBD1 (5 bases). Germline V gene data show CDR1 as SGHNT and CDR2 as YENEEA. The V end lost 5 bases, the J end lost 4 bases, and 12 bases lay between the germline ends. This CDR3 spans 14 amino acids. The CDR3 here is CASSRSDSYNEQFF. The CDR3 DNA follows: TGTGCCAGCAGCAGATCCGACAGTTACAATGAGCAGTTCTTC.

This rearrangement joins TRBV27 to TRBJ2-7, with 7 bases that match TRBD1. CDR3 length: 14 residues. The germline V gene has CDR1 MNHEY and CDR2 SMNVEV (reference sequence). Trimming removed 4 bases from V and 2 bases from J; junction bases left unmatched: 5. Here the CDR3 DNA reads TGTGCCAGCAGTTACCGGACAGGTGCCTACGAGCAGTACTTC. Protein product: CASSYRTGAYEQYF.

The chain uses TRBV5-6 and TRBJ1-1; D unresolved. V lost 0 bases and J 4 bases, leaving 4 bases between the germline ends. The CDR3 is 12 residues long. Germline-derived CDR1 and CDR2 are SGHDT and YYEEEE. CDR3 DNA: TGTGCCAGCAGCTTGGACTTCACTGAAGCTTTCTTT. Protein sequence: CASSLDFTEAFF.

This clone was seen once. V gene TRBV5-4 combines with J gene TRBJ2-3; D uncertain. The CDR3 runs to 13 residues. From germline, CDR1 is SGHNT and CDR2 YYREEE (reference sequence). Trimming cost V 0 bases and J 6 bases, with 8 bases left between them. DNA of the CDR3: TGTGCCAGCAGCTTGGCGATTGGCGATACGCAGTATTTT. It is translated as CASSLAIGDTQYF.

The chain couples TRBV5-1 to TRBJ1-1; 8 nucleotides agree with TRBD1. There are 15 residues in the CDR3. The V gene end was trimmed by 0 bases and the J gene end by 3 bases; junction bases not matched to a gene: 4. Germline-derived CDR1 and CDR2 are SGHRS and YFSETQ. The CDR3 loop is CASSLGQGKYTEAFF. The CDR3 DNA follows: TGCGCCAGCAGCTTGGGACAGGGGAAGTACACTGAAGCTTTCTTT.

The chain joins TRBV6-5 to TRBJ2-1, with TRBD1 identical over 7 bases. V gave up 6 bases and J gave up 5 bases; unmatched junction bases: 4. Germline values: CDR1 MNHEY, CDR2 SVGAGI. CDR3 size: 13 residues. This CDR3 reads CASSRGGHNEQFF. The CDR3 DNA reads TGTGCCAGCAGCCGAGGGGGCCACAATGAGCAGTTCTTC.

The J gene is TRBJ1-1, the V gene TRBV5-6; possibly TRBD1 for D (6 bases). Germline V gene lookup returns CDR1 SGHDT and CDR2 YYEEEE. The V and J ends lost 3 bases and 4 bases respectively, with 28 bases between them. The CDR3 runs to 19 residues. CDR3 sequence (DNA): TGTGCCAGCAGCTCTAAAAGACCGCGAACAGGGCCTTTGGGCACTGAAGCTTTCTTT. Protein: CASSSKRPRTGPLGTEAFF.

The chain is built from TRBV4-1 and TRBJ1-3, with a possible D match to TRBD1 (6 bases). CDR3 size: 16 residues. V shed 5 bases and J shed 0 bases, with 14 bases lying between them. Germline values: CDR1 MGHRA, CDR2 YSYEKL. The CDR3 loop is CASSGNTGSSGNTIYF. CDR3 bases: TGCGCCAGCAGCGGAAATACAGGGAGCTCTGGAAACACCATATATTTT.

V usage is TRBV9 and J usage is TRBJ2-3; 15 bases are shared with TRBD2. Trimming at V came to 3 bases and at J to 2 bases, leaving 10 bases not matched to a gene. The CDR3 runs 19 residues. Germline lookup yields CDR1 SGDLS and CDR2 YYNGEE. This CDR3 reads CASSAEGTSGGFITDTQYF. CDR3 in DNA: TGTGCCAGCAGCGCCGAAGGGACTAGCGGGGGGTTTATCACAGATACGCAGTATTTT.

V gene TRBV3-1 (or the pseudogene TRBV3-2) combines with J gene TRBJ1-1; D is undetermined. V lost 3 bases, J lost 2 bases, and 10 bases lay in between. The length of the CDR3 is 14 residues. CDR1 and CDR2 from the germline V gene are LGHDT and YNNKEL (reference sequence). The CDR3 DNA reads as TGTGCCAGCAGCCAGGCAGGCCTTAACACTGAAGCTTTCTTT. Residues: CASSQAGLNTEAFF.

The V gene is TRBV6-5, the J gene TRBJ2-5; 10 bases align to TRBD2. J lost 1 base, V lost 8 bases, and 7 bases had no gene match. There are 15 residues in the CDR3. Germline V CDR1 and CDR2: MNHEY, SVGAGI. CDR3 DNA sequence: TGTGCCAGCCGAAGAAGCGGGGGGGCCCAAGAGACCCAGTACTTC. This encodes CASRRSGGAQETQYF.

This chain joins TRBV2 and TRBJ1-5; D unclear. This CDR3 is 15 amino acids long. Germline CDR1 and CDR2: SNHLY and FYNNEI. V lost 5 bases, J lost 1 base, and 12 bases lay in between. The CDR3 protein is CASSLALMSNQPQHF. CDR3 coding DNA: TGTGCCAGCAGTCTTGCACTTATGAGCAATCAGCCCCAGCATTTT.

The V gene is TRBV7-9, the J gene TRBJ2-3; weak D call: TRBD1 (6 bases). V dropped 5 bases and J dropped 2 bases, with 20 bases sitting between them. The CDR3 runs to 17 residues. The germline V gene has CDR1 SEHNR and CDR2 FQNEAQ (reference sequence). CDR3 bases: TGTGCCAGCAGCCCTCGGACAGCAGGATATGACACAGATACGCAGTATTTT. It yields the protein CASSPRTAGYDTDTQYF.

The CDR3 here is CASSIGFQQDRTDTEAFF. The CDR3 DNA follows: TGTGCCAGCAGCATTGGTTTCCAGCAGGACAGGACAGACACTGAAGCTTTCTTT. J is TRBJ1-1 and V is TRBV7-9; 7 nucleotides align to TRBD1. This CDR3 has 18 amino acids. The germline gives CDR1 SEHNR, CDR2 FQNEAQ (reference sequence). J lost 3 bases, V lost 5 bases, and 18 bases had no gene match.

The rearrangement links TRBV5-1 to TRBJ2-7; 11 nucleotides line up with TRBD1. The CDR3 covers 15 residues. J lost 4 bases, V lost 5 bases, and 8 bases had no gene match. Germline V gene sequence: CDR1 SGHRS, CDR2 YFSETQ. As DNA, the CDR3 is TGCGCCAGCAGAACCGGGACAGGGGGTAGTTACGAGCAGTACTTC. It yields the protein CASRTGTGGSYEQYF.

The genes are TRBV5-6 and TRBJ1-1; D unresolved. Trimming removed 3 bases at V and 7 bases at J, with 13 bases between. The germline V gene encodes CDR1 SGHDT and CDR2 YYEEEE. The CDR3 has 13 amino acids. This CDR3 is CASSSWNGGEAFF. The CDR3 nucleotides are TGTGCCAGCAGCTCATGGAACGGCGGTGAAGCTTTCTTT. Full variable domain (missing parts from reference TRBV5-6 and TRBJ1-1): DAGVTQSPTHLIKTRGQQVTLRCSPKSGHDTVSWYQQALGQGPQFIFQYYEEEERQRGNFPDRFSGHQFPNYSSELNVNALLLGDSALYLCASSSWNGGEAFFGQGTRLTVV.

The chain employs TRBV6-1 and TRBJ2-2; possibly TRBD1 for D (7 bases). Germline V gene data show CDR1 as MNHNS and CDR2 as SASEGT. The CDR3 is 18 amino acids. V lost 0 bases, J lost 4 bases, and 18 bases lay in between. In DNA form, the CDR3 reads TGTGCCAGCAGTGAAGCGCGCGGGACAGTTTGGTTCACCGGGGAGCTGTTTTTT. Protein product: CASSEARGTVWFTGELFF.

This chain links TRBV5-1 with TRBJ1-2, with 7 positions matching TRBD1. This CDR3 contains 14 residues. After removal of 4 bases from V and 3 bases from J, the junction contained 6 bases not matched to a gene. CDR1 SGHRS and CDR2 YFSETQ come from the germline V gene. The DNA of the CDR3 is TGCGCCAGCAGCAAGCAGGGGGTACACTATGGCTACACCTTC. Its translation is CASSKQGVHYGYTF.

This rearrangement joins TRBV10-2 to TRBJ2-1; 8 bases map to TRBD2. Looked up from germline, CDR1 is WSHSY and CDR2 is SAAADI. J lost 0 bases, V lost 7 bases, and 5 bases had no gene match. CDR3 length: 15 residues. The CDR3 DNA reads TGCGCCAGCACCCCCGGGGGGGCCTCCTACAATGAGCAGTTCTTC. Residues: CASTPGGASYNEQFF.

The chain links TRBV10-2 to TRBJ1-2; D gene uncertain. CDR1 WSHSY and CDR2 SAAADI come from the germline V gene. V was shortened by 6 bases and J by 6 bases, with 11 bases between the two germline ends. CDR3 length: 12 amino acids. In DNA, the CDR3 is TGCGCCAGCAGCCTCTCGTCCGATGGCTACACCTTC. It yields the protein CASSLSSDGYTF.

V usage is TRBV5-1 and J usage is TRBJ1-4; perhaps TRBD1 as D (6 bases). The CDR3 is 15 amino acids. Trimming removed 4 bases at V and 3 bases at J, with 13 bases between. Germline V lookup: CDR1 SGHRS, CDR2 YFSETQ. CDR3 in DNA: TGCGCCAGCAGCCTCGGGGCAGGGGCTAATGAAAAACTGTTTTTT. It encodes CASSLGAGANEKLFF.

This chain uses TRBV11-2 with TRBJ2-5; TRBD1 agrees at 10 bases. Germline V gene sequence: CDR1 SGHAT, CDR2 FQNNGV. The CDR3 has 15 residues. The ends lost 6 bases at V and 9 bases at J; junction bases unmatched: 13. Here the CDR3 DNA reads TGTGCCAGCAGAAAGAGGGGACAGGGGCCCCCGGCCCAGTACTTC. Its protein is CASRKRGQGPPAQYF.